This TCR beta chain is drawn from a study of CD8+ T cells in alopecia areata (dated 2018 in TCRdb). Regarding the study in general: The treated patients, all with moderate-to-severe alopecia areata, were enrolled in an open-label pilot trial of oral tofacitinib given at 5 to 10 mg twice daily. Tofacitinib was given for 6 to 18 months, followed by 6 months of follow-up off drug to assess delayed response and recurrence. Clonality in the scalp was compared among normal scalp (n=4), patchy alopecia areata scalp (n=8), and alopecia totalis/universalis scalp (n=8). Patients on tofacitinib were biopsied at baseline and after 4 and 24 weeks of treatment, and several of the patients also had a later scalp biopsy. TCRbeta CDR3 regions were amplified by immunoSEQ multiplex PCR with 35 Vbeta forward and 13 Jbeta reverse primers. The RNA source kit depended on sample type: the PAXgene miRNA kit for fixed scalp, the miRNeasy kit for PBMCs, and the RNeasy kit for mouse skin. The SALT score, which quantifies the percentage of affected scalp surface area, was used to measure disease severity in treated patients. Scalp tissue and sorted CD4+ and CD8+ peripheral blood T cells from patchy and totalis/universalis alopecia areata patients and from healthy controls were covered by human TCRbeta sequencing. High-throughput TCRbeta sequencing was used to examine T cell clonal expansion in alopecia areata in both the C3H/HeJ mouse model and human patients.

This clone showed up just a few times. No antigen is known for it. No base qualities exist here, and no much larger clone lies one base off it. Libraries were prepared through the immunoSEQ multiplex PCR assay. RNA was extracted from all samples and reverse transcribed into cDNA, which served as template for TCR sequencing. SuperScript III was used to make first-strand cDNA, primed with a 2:1 mix of oligo-dT and random hexamers. A synthetic immune receptor repertoire was used to assess amplification bias, and residual bias was removed computationally. On the study's bioinformatics: Raw reads were preprocessed to remove errors, and CDR3 was defined according to IMGT conventions as the region from the conserved cysteine to phenylalanine. Clonality was computed by normalizing Shannon entropy by log2 of the number of productive unique TCRs and subtracting the result from 1. Whether each scalp clone was CD4 or CD8 was inferred by checking scalp TCRbeta sequences against the CD4 and CD8 repertoires from sorted blood. This immuneACCESS table, as held by TCRdb, lists in-frame sequences with V and J called but not all clones. Of the missing ones, under half trace to an unresolved V gene in checked studies; the others have no known cause. V and J calls and clone size are copied from that table; D and trimming were computed from the DNA. The sample table shows approximately 160,000 clones, and approximately 60% are seen once. Jointly, the top ten make up 14% of the sample.

Sample time point, as interpreted from the label and publication: 24 weeks on oral tofacitinib. In the paper's terms, the treatment or condition label means: oral pan-JAK inhibitor, 5-10 mg twice daily. Peripheral blood and lesional scalp punch biopsies were obtained from patients with alopecia areata. PBMCs were isolated by density centrifugation and stained for CD3, CD4 and CD8, and CD4+ and CD8+ T cells were sorted on a FACSAria. The germline ends are 12 bases apart after V is trimmed by 4 bases and J by 8 bases. From the cysteine through the phenylalanine, the CDR3 covers 12 amino acids. The kept DNA is CDR3 alone, 36 bases in frame from the first base. From a lookup of the germline V gene, CDR1 and CDR2 are SQVTM and ANQGSEA. The full study reports these points: Shared TCR sequences between patients were less evident than in mice, which may be partly attributable to HLA diversity in the patient population. Compared with normal scalp, lesional scalp, particularly in alopecia totalis/universalis, had higher clonality and more expanded CD8+ clones, which suggests antigenic drive. Because the treated cohort was small and had just a single nonresponder, larger studies are needed to establish links between baseline CD8+ expansion and response. During tofacitinib treatment, many expanded lesional clones remained in scalp and blood, and this persistence may partly explain relapse after treatment is stopped. Tofacitinib significantly lowered scalp clonality and the number of expanded CD8+ clones among the top 100 scalp clones. Unlike mouse skin, which is dominated by gammadelta T cells, normal human skin has resident alphabeta T cells that are also sequenced, and this complicates analysis of the scalp TCR repertoire.

This sequence originates from a human donor with alopecia areata. The starting material was CD4+ T cells sorted from blood, obtained at week 24, from a patient treated with tofacitinib. The chain is encoded by TRBV29-1 joined to TRBJ2-4, with TRBD1 perhaps the D gene, on 5 matching bases. The sequenced DNA is TGCAGCGTTGCCCAGGGTTTGGACATTCAGTACTTC. This is translated as CSVAQGLDIQYF.